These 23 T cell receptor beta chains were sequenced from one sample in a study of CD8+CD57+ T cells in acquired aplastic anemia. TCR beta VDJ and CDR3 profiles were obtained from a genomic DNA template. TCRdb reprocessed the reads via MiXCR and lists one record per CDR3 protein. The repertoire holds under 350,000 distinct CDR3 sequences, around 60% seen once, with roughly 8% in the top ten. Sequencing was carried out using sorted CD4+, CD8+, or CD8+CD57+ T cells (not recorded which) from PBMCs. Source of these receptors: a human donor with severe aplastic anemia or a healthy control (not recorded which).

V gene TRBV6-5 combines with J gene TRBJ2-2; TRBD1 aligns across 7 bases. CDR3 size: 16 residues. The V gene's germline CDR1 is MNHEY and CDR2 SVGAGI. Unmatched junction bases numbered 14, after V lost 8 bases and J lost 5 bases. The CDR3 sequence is CASGYRGPKGTGELFF. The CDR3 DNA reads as TGTGCCAGCGGGTACAGGGGCCCCAAGGGAACCGGGGAGCTGTTTTTT.

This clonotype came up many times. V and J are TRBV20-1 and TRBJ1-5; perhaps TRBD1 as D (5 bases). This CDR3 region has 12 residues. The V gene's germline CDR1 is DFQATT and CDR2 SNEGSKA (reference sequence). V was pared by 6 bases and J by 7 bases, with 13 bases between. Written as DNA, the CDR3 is TGCAGTGCCAGGTCGGGGGTACAGCCCCAGCATTTT. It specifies CSARSGVQPQHF.

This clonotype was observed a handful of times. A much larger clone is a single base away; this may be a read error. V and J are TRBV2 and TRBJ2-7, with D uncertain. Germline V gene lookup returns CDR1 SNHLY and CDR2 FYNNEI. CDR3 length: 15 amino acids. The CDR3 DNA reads TGTGCCAGCACCGACACTACTCAGAGCTCCTACGAGCCGTACTTC. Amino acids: CASTDTTQSSYEPYF.

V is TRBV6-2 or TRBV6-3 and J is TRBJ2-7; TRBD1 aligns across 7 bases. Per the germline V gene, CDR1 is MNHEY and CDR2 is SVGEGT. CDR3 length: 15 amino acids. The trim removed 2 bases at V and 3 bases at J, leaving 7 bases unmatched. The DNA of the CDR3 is TGTGCCAGCAGTTACGAGGGGGCCTCGAGCTACGAGCAGTACGTC. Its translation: CASSYEGASSYEQYV.

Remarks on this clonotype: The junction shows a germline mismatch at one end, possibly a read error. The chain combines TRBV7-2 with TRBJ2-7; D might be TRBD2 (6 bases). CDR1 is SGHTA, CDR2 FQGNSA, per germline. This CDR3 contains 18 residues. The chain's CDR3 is CASSQDPSPGETSYEQYF. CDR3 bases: TGCGCCAGCAGCCAGGACCCGTCTCCGGGGGAGACCTCCTACGAGCAGTACTTC.

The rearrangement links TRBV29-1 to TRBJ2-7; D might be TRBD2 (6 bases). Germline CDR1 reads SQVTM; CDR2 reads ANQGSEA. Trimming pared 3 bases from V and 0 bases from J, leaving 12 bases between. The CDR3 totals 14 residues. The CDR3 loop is CSVEGPDYSYEQYF. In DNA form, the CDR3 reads TGCAGCGTTGAGGGTCCGGACTACTCCTACGAGCAGTACTTC.

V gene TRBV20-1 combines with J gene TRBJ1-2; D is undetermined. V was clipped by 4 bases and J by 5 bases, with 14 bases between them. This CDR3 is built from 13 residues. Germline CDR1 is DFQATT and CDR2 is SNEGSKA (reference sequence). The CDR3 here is CSAIKATAYGYTF. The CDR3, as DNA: TGCAGTGCTATTAAGGCGACCGCATATGGCTACACCTTC.

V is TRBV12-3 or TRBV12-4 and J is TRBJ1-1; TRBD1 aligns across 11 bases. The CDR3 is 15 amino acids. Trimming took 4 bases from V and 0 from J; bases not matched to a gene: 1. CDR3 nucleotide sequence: TGTGCCAGCAGTTGGGGACAGGGGGTGAACACTGAAGCTTTCTTT. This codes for CASSWGQGVNTEAFF.

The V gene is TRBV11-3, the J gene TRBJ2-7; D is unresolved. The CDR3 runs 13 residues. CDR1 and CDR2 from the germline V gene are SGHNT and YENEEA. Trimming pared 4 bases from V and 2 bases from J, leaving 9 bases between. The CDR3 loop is CASSYDLAYEQYF. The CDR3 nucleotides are TGTGCCAGCAGCTACGACCTGGCCTACGAGCAGTACTTC.

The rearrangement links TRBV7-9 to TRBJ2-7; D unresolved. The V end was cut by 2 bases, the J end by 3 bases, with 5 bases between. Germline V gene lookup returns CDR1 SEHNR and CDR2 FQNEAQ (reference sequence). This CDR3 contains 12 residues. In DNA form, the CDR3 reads TGTGCCAGCAGCTTACCGAACTACGAGCAGTACTTC. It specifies CASSLPNYEQYF.

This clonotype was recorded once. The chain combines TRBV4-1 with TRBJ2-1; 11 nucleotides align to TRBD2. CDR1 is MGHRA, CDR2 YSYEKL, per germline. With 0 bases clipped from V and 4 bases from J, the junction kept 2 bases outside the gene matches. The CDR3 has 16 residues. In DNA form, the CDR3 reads TGCGCCAGCAGCCAAGAGGGACTAGCGGATTACAATGAGCAGTTCTTC. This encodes CASSQEGLADYNEQFF.

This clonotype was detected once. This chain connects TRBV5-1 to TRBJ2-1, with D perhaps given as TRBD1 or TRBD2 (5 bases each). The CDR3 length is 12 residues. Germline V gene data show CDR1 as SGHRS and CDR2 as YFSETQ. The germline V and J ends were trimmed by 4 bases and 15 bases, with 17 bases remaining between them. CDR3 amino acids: CASSTEVGTRFF. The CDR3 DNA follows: TGCGCCAGCAGCACTGAGGTGGGGACGCGGTTCTTC.

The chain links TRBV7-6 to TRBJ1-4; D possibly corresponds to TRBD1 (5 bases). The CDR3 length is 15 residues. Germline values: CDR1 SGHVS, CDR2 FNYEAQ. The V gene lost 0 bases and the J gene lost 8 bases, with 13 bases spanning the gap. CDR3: CASSLALGVGEKLFF. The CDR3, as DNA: TGTGCCAGCAGCTTAGCGCTGGGGGTAGGAGAAAAACTGTTTTTT.

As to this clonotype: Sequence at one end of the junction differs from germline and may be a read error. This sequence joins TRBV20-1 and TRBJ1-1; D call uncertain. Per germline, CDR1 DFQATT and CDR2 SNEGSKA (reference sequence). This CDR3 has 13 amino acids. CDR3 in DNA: TGCAGTGCTAGAGATCTTATGAACACTGGAGCTTTCTTT. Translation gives CSARDLMNTGAFF.

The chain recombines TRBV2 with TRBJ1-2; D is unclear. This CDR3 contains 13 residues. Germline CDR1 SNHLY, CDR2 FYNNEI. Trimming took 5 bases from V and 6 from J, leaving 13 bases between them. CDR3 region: CASSYGFTDGYTF. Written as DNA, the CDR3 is TGTGCCAGCAGTTACGGATTTACAGATGGCTACACCTTC.

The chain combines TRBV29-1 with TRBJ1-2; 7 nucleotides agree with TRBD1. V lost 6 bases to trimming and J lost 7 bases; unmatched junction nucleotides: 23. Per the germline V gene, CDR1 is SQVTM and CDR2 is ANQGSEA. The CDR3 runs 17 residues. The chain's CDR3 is CSVLLPGGYWGRSGYTF. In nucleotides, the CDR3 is TGCAGCGTCCTCCTCCCAGGGGGGTATTGGGGACGGAGTGGCTACACCTTC.

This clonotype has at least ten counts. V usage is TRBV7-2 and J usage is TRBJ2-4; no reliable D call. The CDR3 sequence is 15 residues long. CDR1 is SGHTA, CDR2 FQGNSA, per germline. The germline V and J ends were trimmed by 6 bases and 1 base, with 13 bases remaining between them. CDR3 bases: TGTGCCAGCAGTTCCCGACGGGCGGCCAAAAACATTCAGTACTTC. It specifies CASSSRRAAKNIQYF.

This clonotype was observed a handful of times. The CDR3 loop is CAISDPRQETQYF. The DNA of the CDR3 is TGTGCCATCAGTGACCCGAGGCAAGAGACCCAGTACTTC. The J gene is TRBJ2-5, the V gene TRBV10-3; D uncertain. The CDR3 has 13 amino acids. V lost 3 bases and J 2 bases, leaving 7 bases between the germline ends. Germline assignment: CDR1 ENHRY and CDR2 SYGVKD.

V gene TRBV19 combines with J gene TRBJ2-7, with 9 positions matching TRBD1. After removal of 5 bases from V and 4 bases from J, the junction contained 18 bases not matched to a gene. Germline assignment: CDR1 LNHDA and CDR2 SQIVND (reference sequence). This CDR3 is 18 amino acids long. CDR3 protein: CASSPAFSLGTGIYEQYF. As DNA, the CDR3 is TGTGCCAGTAGTCCTGCTTTTAGTCTCGGGACAGGGATTTACGAGCAGTACTTC. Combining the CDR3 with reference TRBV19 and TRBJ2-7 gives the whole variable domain DGGITQSPKYLFRKEGQNVTLSCEQNLNHDAMYWYRQDPGQGLRLIYYSQIVNDFQKGDIAEGYSVSREKKESFPLTVTSAQKNPTAFYLCASSPAFSLGTGIYEQYFGPGTRLTVT.

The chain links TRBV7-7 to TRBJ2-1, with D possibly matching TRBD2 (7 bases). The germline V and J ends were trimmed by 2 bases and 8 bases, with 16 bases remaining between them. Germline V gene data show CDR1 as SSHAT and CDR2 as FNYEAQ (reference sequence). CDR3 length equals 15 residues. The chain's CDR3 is CASSLWTGEGDEQFF. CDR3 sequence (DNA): TGTGCCAGCAGCTTATGGACGGGGGAGGGGGATGAGCAGTTCTTC.

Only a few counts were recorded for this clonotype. The CDR3 reads CASSGQQGPSQYF. CDR3 DNA: TGTGCCAGCAGCGGGCAGCAGGGGCCCTCCCAGTACTTC. This sequence joins TRBV7-9 and TRBJ2-5; D is perhaps TRBD1 (6 bases). Germline CDR1 is SEHNR and CDR2 is FQNEAQ (reference sequence). CDR3 length: 13 amino acids. Trimming took 5 bases from V and 9 from J, leaving 16 bases between them.

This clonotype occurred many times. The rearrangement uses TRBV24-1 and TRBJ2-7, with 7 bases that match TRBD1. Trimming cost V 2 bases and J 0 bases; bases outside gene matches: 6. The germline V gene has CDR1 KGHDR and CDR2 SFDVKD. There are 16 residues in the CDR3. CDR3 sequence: CATSDSGTANSYEQYF. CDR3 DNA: TGTGCCACCAGTGATTCCGGGACAGCCAACTCCTACGAGCAGTACTTC.

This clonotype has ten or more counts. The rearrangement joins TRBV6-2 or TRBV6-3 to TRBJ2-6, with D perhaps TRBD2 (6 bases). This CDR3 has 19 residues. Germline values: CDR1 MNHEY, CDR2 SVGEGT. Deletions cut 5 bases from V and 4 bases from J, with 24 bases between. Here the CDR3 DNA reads TGTGCCAGCAGTACCTCCGGAGGGCGCGAAGGGCCCGGGGCCAACGTCCTGACTTTC. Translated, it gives CASSTSGGREGPGANVLTF.